Below, 28 T cell receptor beta chains from the same sample are listed, as sequenced in a study of T cells in severe cutaneous drug reactions. TCR subtype-specific primers in iRepertoire multiplex PCR prepared libraries for bulk and single-cell sequencing. Reprocessing the multiplex PCR reads, TCRdb reports a single entry for every CDR3 protein and omits DNA. This table holds 6,500 to 7,500 distinct CDR3 sequences. The patients sequenced had a carbamazepine-induced Stevens-Johnson syndrome or toxic epidermal necrolysis reaction. Sequences were obtained from cells from a skin blister. All receptors come from a human donor with toxic epidermal necrolysis, a severe cutaneous drug reaction.

J is TRBJ2-7 and V is TRBV5-1; TCRdb returns TRBD2, unconfirmable since there is no DNA. Germline CDR1 reads SGHRS; CDR2 reads YFSETQ. The CDR3 has 16 amino acids. The CDR3 loop reads CASSPVGRGGSYEQYF.

The rearrangement uses TRBV4-3 and TRBJ2-1; with no DNA, the TCRdb D assignment of TRBD1 cannot be verified. This CDR3 is 17 amino acids long. Germline V gene data show CDR1 as LGHNA and CDR2 as YSLEER. This CDR3 reads CASSQDWGPSSYNEQFF.

The chain recombines TRBV28 with TRBJ2-1; checking the TCRdb D call of TRBD2 is not possible without DNA. This CDR3 has 18 residues. The germline gives CDR1 MDHEN, CDR2 SYDVKM. This chain's CDR3 is CASSLPGTSGDTYNEQFF.

The genes are TRBV2 and TRBJ2-1. This CDR3 region has 15 residues. Germline V lookup: CDR1 SNHLY, CDR2 FYNNEI. Here the CDR3 reads CASSRSGALNNEQFF.

The chain recombines TRBV12-3 or TRBV12-4 with TRBJ2-7. The CDR3 contains 13 residues. This chain's CDR3 is CASSPQWLDEQYF.

J is TRBJ2-3 and V is TRBV10-1. The CDR3 covers 12 residues. The germline gives CDR1 WNHNN, CDR2 SYGVQD (reference sequence). CDR3: CASSEGTDTQYF.

This chain joins TRBV7-2 and TRBJ2-7. The CDR3 has 13 residues. Germline loops: CDR1 SGHTA, CDR2 FQGNSA. CDR3 amino acids: CASSLDSNYEQYF.

In terms of frequency, this clonotype is medium-sized. The J gene is TRBJ1-1, the V gene TRBV7-2. Germline CDR1 and CDR2: SGHTA and FQGNSA. CDR3 length: 13 residues. The chain's CDR3 is CASSLYENTEAFF.

This clonotype is classed as large by frequency. The chain couples TRBV28 to TRBJ1-2. From germline, CDR1 is MDHEN and CDR2 SYDVKM. There are 13 residues in the CDR3. This CDR3 reads CASSFGTNYGYTF.

This chain connects TRBV27 to TRBJ2-4; no DNA is available, so the TRBD2 call from TCRdb remains unchecked. This CDR3 has 13 residues. Per germline, CDR1 MNHEY and CDR2 SMNVEV (reference sequence). The chain's CDR3 is CASASGLENSQYF.

CDR3: CASSTPPGEQYF. The chain joins TRBV25-1 to TRBJ2-7; TCRdb proposes TRBD1, but this gene call is untestable without DNA. The length of the CDR3 is 12 residues. The V gene's germline CDR1 is MGHDK and CDR2 SYGVNS.

The V gene is TRBV29-1, the J gene TRBJ2-1; the TCRdb call, TRBD2, lacks DNA for checking. CDR1 is SQVTM and CDR2 is ANQGSEA in the germline V gene. The CDR3 is 14 residues long. CDR3: CSVETGGYGGEQFF.

This clonotype is deemed medium-sized by its frequency. This rearrangement joins TRBV27 to TRBJ1-6. From germline, CDR1 is MNHEY and CDR2 SMNVEV (reference sequence). This CDR3 comprises 14 residues. The CDR3: CASSIGMFNSPLHF.

The J gene is TRBJ2-7, the V gene TRBV12-3 or TRBV12-4; there is no DNA to check the TCRdb D call of TRBD2. The CDR3 is 13 amino acids. CDR3 residues: CASSVEGDYEQYF.

This chain links TRBV27 with TRBJ1-2; the D call of TRBD1 rests on TCRdb alone, since no DNA is present to check it. This CDR3 region has 12 residues. Germline V lookup: CDR1 MNHEY, CDR2 SMNVEV (reference sequence). CDR3 loop: CASQTGIYGYTF.

V and J are TRBV20-1 and TRBJ2-1; there is no DNA to check the TCRdb D call of TRBD2. The CDR3 has 17 residues. Germline V gene lookup returns CDR1 DFQATT and CDR2 SNEGSKA (reference sequence). The chain's CDR3 is CSAFTPGLAGGTGEQFF.

The chain couples TRBV2 to TRBJ2-7; TCRdb selects TRBD1, and the lack of DNA leaves this call unchecked. CDR1 and CDR2 from the germline V gene are SNHLY and FYNNEI. This CDR3 has 13 residues. CDR3 region: CASSEWGSPEQYF.

The chain employs TRBV27 and TRBJ2-2; TCRdb reports TRBD1, a call that lacks DNA to check it against. The CDR3 runs to 12 residues. Germline V gene sequence: CDR1 MNHEY, CDR2 SMNVEV (reference sequence). CDR3 in amino acids: CATLRGTGELFF.

The chain joins TRBV6-1 to TRBJ1-1; the TCRdb D gene call, TRBD1, has no DNA to confirm it. The CDR3 spans 15 residues. Germline CDR1 is MNHNS and CDR2 is SASEGT. The CDR3 region is CASSSRTEANTEAFF.

The chain recombines TRBV29-1 with TRBJ1-2; TCRdb designates TRBD1, a call that cannot be tested without DNA. This CDR3 region has 16 residues. Germline V CDR1 and CDR2: SQVTM, ANQGSEA. The CDR3 is CSVEDRGGRLDYGYTF.

The chain uses TRBV6-5 and TRBJ1-1. The CDR3 runs to 12 residues. CDR1 is MNHEY and CDR2 is SVGAGI in the germline V gene. The CDR3 sequence is CASSSTNTEAFF.

V is TRBV20-1 and J is TRBJ2-1; TCRdb picks TRBD2, but there is no DNA to check that call. CDR3 length: 17 residues. Per the germline V gene, CDR1 is DFQATT and CDR2 is SNEGSKA (reference sequence). The CDR3 reads CSARRLAGGPRYNEQFF.

The chain has TRBV7-9 and TRBJ2-7; without DNA, the TCRdb call of TRBD1 cannot be checked. Germline CDR1 and CDR2: SEHNR and FQNEAQ (reference sequence). The CDR3 is 14 amino acids. CDR3: CASSLTTGVHEQYF.

This clonotype is identified as medium-sized from frequency. V is TRBV2 and J is TRBJ2-7; the TCRdb D gene call, TRBD2, has no DNA to confirm it. This CDR3 has 13 amino acids. The germline V gene has CDR1 SNHLY and CDR2 FYNNEI. CDR3 sequence reads: CASSSPRSYEQYF.

This rearrangement joins TRBV5-1 to TRBJ2-7; TCRdb's assignment of TRBD1 cannot be checked, as there is no DNA. Per germline, CDR1 SGHRS and CDR2 YFSETQ. This CDR3 comprises 16 residues. CDR3: CASSLARTGPPYEQYF. Combining the CDR3 with reference TRBV5-1 and TRBJ2-7 gives the whole variable domain KAGVTQTPRYLIKTRGQQVTLSCSPISGHRSVSWYQQTPGQGLQFLFEYFSETQRNKGNFPGRFSGRQFSNSRSEMNVSTLELGDSALYLCASSLARTGPPYEQYFGPGTRLTVT.

V usage is TRBV28 and J usage is TRBJ2-1. Germline loops: CDR1 MDHEN, CDR2 SYDVKM. This CDR3 has 12 amino acids. CDR3 loop: CASLTSYNEQFF.

This chain connects TRBV6-2 or TRBV6-3 to TRBJ1-2; there is no DNA to check the TCRdb D call of TRBD1. CDR3 size: 16 residues. The germline CDR1 and CDR2 sequences are MNHEY and SVGEGT. CDR3 sequence: CASSYRGRGQNYGYTF.

The chain employs TRBV6-2 or TRBV6-3 and TRBJ2-1. Germline V gives CDR1 MNHEY, CDR2 SVGEGT. The CDR3 has 14 residues. The CDR3 here is CASSYSSGYNEQFF.